The rows below give T cell receptor beta chains drawn from one sample of a study of T cells in localized non-small cell lung cancer. TCRdb's table, derived via immunoSEQ multiplex PCR, lists solely in-frame clones and lacks some. The sample lists about 20,000 clones; approximately 90% were seen once. The material sequenced was peripheral blood, taken before any cancer treatment. The receptors originated from a man aged 40 to 70 with stage I lung adenocarcinoma. The CDR3 runs from the conserved cysteine through the conserved F or W. Where a row states a size, it is once, few, many or the class of an expanded clone; other rows omit it.

v_call,clone_size,j_call,cdr3_aa
TRBV19,NA,TRBJ2-7,CASTSNRFPYEQYF
TRBV5-1,NA,TRBJ1-1,CASSLAGYTEAFF
TRBV5-1,NA,TRBJ2-2,CASSLGAGELFF
TRBV28,NA,TRBJ1-5,CASRPPDRGLQPQHF
TRBV9,few,TRBJ2-2,CASSVGSAGELFF
TRBV5-3,NA,TRBJ1-5,CARPRLGQPQHF
TRBV5-4,NA,TRBJ2-1,CASSLIGSSYNEQFF
TRBV29-1,NA,TRBJ2-7,CSARDRSSYEQYF
TRBV4-1,NA,TRBJ2-7,CASSLGDNYEQYF
TRBV11-2,NA,TRBJ2-3,CASSPAPLAGVADTQYF
TRBV7-8,NA,TRBJ2-2,CASSFRDTGELFF
TRBV7-3,medium-sized,TRBJ2-7,CASSLGGAGYEQYF
TRBV9,NA,TRBJ2-7,CASSVGSGQGSDEQYF
TRBV6-1,NA,TRBJ2-2,CASSDGSNTGELFF
TRBV11-3,NA,TRBJ2-2,CASSEQGLDTGELFF
TRBV7-6,NA,TRBJ2-7,CASSPSPGTYEQYF
TRBV19,NA,TRBJ2-1,CASSIDRTSGNEQFF
TRBV7-8,NA,TRBJ1-5,CASSPWVVGNQPQHF
TRBV5-1,NA,TRBJ2-1,CTSSLDGTTYNEQFF
TRBV18,NA,TRBJ1-2,CASSEADNYGYTF
TRBV25-1,NA,TRBJ2-2,CATDIHTGELFF
TRBV5-4,NA,TRBJ2-1,CASKTPRDNEQFF
TRBV7-9,once,TRBJ2-7,CASNTGTSVDEQYF
TRBV5-1,NA,TRBJ2-7,CASSVGLAGSYEQYF
TRBV4-1,NA,TRBJ1-1,CASSQVLDIGEAFF
TRBV2,NA,TRBJ1-2,CASSERYGYTF
TRBV6-6,NA,TRBJ2-3,CASSYGQGGDTQYF
TRBV21-1,once,TRBJ2-1,CASSPVQDITYNEQFF
TRBV28,NA,TRBJ2-7,CASTSRSEQYF
TRBV6-1,NA,TRBJ2-3,CASSEEASGGRSQYF
TRBV5-6,NA,TRBJ2-2,CASSFRNTGELFF
TRBV19,NA,TRBJ1-1,CASSITGNTEAFF
TRBV30,NA,TRBJ2-3,CAWSVLGTDTQYF
TRBV6-5,NA,TRBJ1-1,CASSYRGWTEAFF
TRBV6-5,NA,TRBJ2-7,CASSKTGQVYYEQYF
TRBV25-1,NA,TRBJ2-1,CASSSAGTQKQFF
TRBV11-2,once,TRBJ2-3,CASSLVRGGLDTQYF
TRBV28,once,TRBJ2-1,CASTEDRYNEQFF
TRBV7-9,NA,TRBJ2-3,CASSVITDTQYF
TRBV2,NA,TRBJ2-2,CASRAMTGRGTGELFF